This TCR beta chain appears in the sequencing data of a study of human T cells and chemical hapten exposure. Time point reported: patch test 3, about 24 weeks after DPC sensitization. The treatment was: therapeutic diphenylcyclopropenone sensitization with weekly scalp DPC. Phlebotomy was performed prior to application of every patch test. V lost 2 bases and J 0 bases, leaving 10 bases between the germline ends. In germline, CDR1 is MGHRA, CDR2 YSYEKL. This CDR3 is 15 amino acids long. This clonotype came up a few times. Original processing notes: Across samples, TCR counts had a median of about 92,000 and ranged from about 20,000 to 750,000. TCRdb processed the RACE reads anew with MiXCR; each CDR3 protein has one entry. The V and J calls reflect TCRdb's pipeline rather than the authors' work. This table holds 100,000 to 120,000 distinct CDR3 sequences, about 34% found once.

Sequenced here: whole blood, sampled in connection with sensitization to the hapten diphenylcyclopropenone (DPC). The sequence was obtained from a man aged 40-49 years with alopecia areata. Some clones in this sample may be carry-over from other donors' samples. V and J are TRBV4-1 and TRBJ1-1; D gene ambiguous. The CDR3 region is CASSQRGGLNTEAFF. Written as DNA, the CDR3 is TGCGCCAGCAGCCAAAGAGGCGGACTGAACACTGAAGCTTTCTTT.